The next 25 T cell receptor beta chains were all read from a single sample in a study of blood T cell repertoires in COVID-19. The repertoire was sequenced with immunoSEQ multiplex PCR; TCRdb's copy has only in-frame clones and lacks some. The sample includes roughly 160,000 clones, approximately 82% of them seen just once. Sequencing input: peripheral blood. These receptors came from a woman in her seventies who had recovered from COVID-19.

The rearrangement links TRBV30 to TRBJ2-1; 7 bases are a match to TRBD2. V gave up 5 bases and J gave up 13 bases; unmatched junction bases: 5. The CDR3 length is 10 residues. Germline V gene lookup returns CDR1 GTSNPN and CDR2 SVGIG (reference sequence). CDR3: CAWGLGSQFF. The CDR3 DNA sequence: TGTGCCTGGGGACTAGGATCCCAGTTCTTC.

In DNA, the CDR3 is TGTGCCACCAGCAGCCGAACAGGGGCTGGCTACACCTTC. This encodes CATSSRTGAGYTF. V usage is TRBV15 and J usage is TRBJ1-2; 7 bases are shared with TRBD1. This CDR3 region has 13 residues. The V gene's germline CDR1 is LNHNV and CDR2 YYDKDF (reference sequence). The ends lost 3 bases at V and 7 bases at J; junction bases unmatched: 5. The whole variable domain, remainder taken from reference TRBV15 and TRBJ1-2, is DAMVIQNPRYQVTQFGKPVTLSCSQTLNHNVMYWYQQKSSQAPKLLFHYYDKDFNNEADTPDNFQSRRPNTSFCFLDIRSPGLGDTAMYLCATSSRTGAGYTFGSGTRLTVV.

The chain joins TRBV29-1 to TRBJ1-1; D unclear. V was shortened by 4 bases and J by 0 bases, with 15 bases between the two germline ends. Germline V lookup: CDR1 SQVTM, CDR2 ANQGSEA. This CDR3 spans 15 amino acids. The DNA of the CDR3 is TGCAGCGTTGGCCTTCAGGTCCTCATGAACACTGAAGCTTTCTTT. Protein sequence: CSVGLQVLMNTEAFF.

The chain links TRBV14 to TRBJ2-1, with 9 bases that match TRBD2. V dropped 3 bases and J dropped 1; count of bases not matched to a gene: 7. CDR3 length equals 17 residues. Germline CDR1 reads SGHDN; CDR2 reads FVKESK. CDR3 nucleotides: TGTGCCAGCAGCCACAACCGCGGGAGGGCGTCCTACAATGAGCAGTTCTTC. Protein product: CASSHNRGRASYNEQFF.

This clone was detected a few times. The genes are TRBV5-4 and TRBJ2-3; D remains unclear. This CDR3 has 12 residues. V shed 3 bases and J shed 8 bases, with 10 bases lying between them. The germline V gene encodes CDR1 SGHNT and CDR2 YYREEE (reference sequence). CDR3 DNA: TGTGCCAGCAGCTCTGAGTCGGGTACGCAGTATTTT. Residues: CASSSESGTQYF.

This clone was seen repeatedly, ten times or more. V gene TRBV19 combines with J gene TRBJ1-1; a weak D match, TRBD1 (5 bases). Trimming shortened V by 5 bases and J by 1 base, and 23 bases separated the two germline ends. This CDR3 is 18 amino acids long. CDR1 and CDR2 (germline): LNHDA, SQIVND (reference sequence). DNA for the CDR3: TGTGCCAGTAGTCCCCCCGTTGGACACCAAGCGGGGAACACTGAAGCTTTCTTT. Protein product: CASSPPVGHQAGNTEAFF.

The V and J genes are TRBV28 and TRBJ2-4, with a possible D match to TRBD1 (6 bases). The ends were cut back, 4 bases at V and 9 bases at J, with 19 bases in the middle. CDR1 MDHEN and CDR2 SYDVKM come from the germline V gene. The CDR3 is made up of 15 amino acids. The CDR3 DNA is TGTGCCAGCAGTTCCCTTCGGGACACCGGGACCATTCAGTACTTC. Encoded protein: CASSSLRDTGTIQYF.

In DNA form, the CDR3 reads TGTGCCAGCAGCTTTGGGCAGTTCGTGGAGACCCAGTACTTC. It is translated as CASSFGQFVETQYF. The rearrangement links TRBV11-2 to TRBJ2-5; D is unclear. Trimming removed 3 bases from V and 5 bases from J, with 13 bases in between. CDR1 and CDR2 (germline): SGHAT, FQNNGV. The CDR3 covers 14 residues.

This chain links TRBV28 with TRBJ1-4; maybe TRBD1 (5 bases). The V end was cut by 5 bases, the J end by 5 bases, with 15 bases between. Germline CDR1 MDHEN, CDR2 SYDVKM. The CDR3 runs to 15 residues. CDR3 DNA: TGTGCCAGCAGTCTTCGACAGATTGGGAATGAAAAACTGTTTTTT. Amino acid sequence: CASSLRQIGNEKLFF.

The chain joins TRBV5-4 to TRBJ1-2; no definite D call. From germline, CDR1 is SGHNT and CDR2 YYREEE (reference sequence). Between the trimmed V and J ends, which lost 3 bases and 3 bases, there was a span of 12 bases. The CDR3 runs 14 residues. CDR3 sequence reads: CASSYRLGDYGYTF. The DNA of the CDR3 is TGTGCCAGCAGCTACCGGCTGGGAGACTATGGCTACACCTTC.

This sequence joins TRBV24-1 and TRBJ2-1; weak D call: TRBD2 (6 bases). V was trimmed by 9 bases and J by 0 bases, leaving 11 bases between them. CDR1 is KGHDR and CDR2 is SFDVKD in the germline V gene. There are 14 residues in the CDR3. The CDR3 sequence is CATAGSSSYNEQFF. The CDR3 coding sequence is TGTGCCACCGCCGGGAGCAGCTCCTACAATGAGCAGTTCTTC.

The chain joins TRBV7-8 to TRBJ2-7; a possible D gene is TRBD1 (5 bases). The CDR3 is 15 residues long. The V gene lost 5 bases and the J gene lost 0 bases, with 14 bases spanning the gap. The germline V gene encodes CDR1 SGHVS and CDR2 FQNEAQ. CDR3 nucleotide sequence: TGTGCCAGCAGCACCAGACAGATCCGCTCCTACGAGCAGTACTTC. Protein product: CASSTRQIRSYEQYF.

The genes are TRBV19 and TRBJ2-4; tentatively, D is TRBD2 (7 bases). V was cut by 5 bases and J by 6 bases, with 17 bases left in between. The CDR3 is 15 amino acids. Germline V gene sequence: CDR1 LNHDA, CDR2 SQIVND (reference sequence). CDR3 nucleotides: TGTGCCAGTAGTGCCGGACAGTGGGGGGGAAACATTCAGTACTTC. It codes for CASSAGQWGGNIQYF.

This clone was detected only once. This chain uses TRBV6-5 with TRBJ1-5, with D possibly being TRBD1 (5 bases). Trimming left V 4 bases short and J 4 bases short, with 8 bases between. This CDR3 region has 13 residues. Germline CDR1 is MNHEY and CDR2 is SVGAGI. The CDR3 DNA is TGTGCCAGCAGTTGGGGCCCAAATCAGCCCCAGCATTTT. Translated, it gives CASSWGPNQPQHF.

The CDR3 reads CASSQVGPRGGVQETQYF. The CDR3 nucleotides read TGTGCCAGCAGCCAAGTGGGGCCCCGCGGGGGGGTCCAGGAGACCCAGTACTTC. This chain connects TRBV4-2 to TRBJ2-5; 9 bases map to TRBD2. The CDR3 runs 18 residues. Germline V lookup: CDR1 LGHNA, CDR2 YNFKEQ. J gave up 5 bases and V 1 base, and 14 bases lay outside the gene matches.

This chain uses TRBV3-1 (or the pseudogene TRBV3-2) with TRBJ2-1; 12 nucleotides line up with TRBD2. The CDR3 runs to 18 residues. Germline values: CDR1 LGHDT, CDR2 YNNKEL (reference sequence). V shed 4 bases, J shed 7 bases, and the junction held 14 bases outside the gene matches. CDR3 sequence: CASSPTASGREGPNEQFF. The CDR3 coding sequence is TGTGCCAGCAGCCCCACCGCTAGCGGGAGGGAGGGACCGAATGAGCAGTTCTTC.

The rearrangement links TRBV18 to TRBJ1-2; D gene uncertain. Germline V gene sequence: CDR1 KGHSH, CDR2 LQKENI. This CDR3 has 13 amino acids. V lost 2 bases and J 2 bases, leaving 6 bases between the germline ends. For the CDR3, the DNA is TGTGCCAGCTCACCAGACGGGAACTATGGCTACACCTTC. Protein product: CASSPDGNYGYTF.

The J gene is TRBJ1-5, the V gene TRBV4-1; possibly TRBD1 for D (6 bases). The CDR3 loop spans 17 amino acids. V lost 0 bases and J lost 2, with 14 bases in between. Germline CDR1 is MGHRA and CDR2 is YSYEKL. The CDR3 DNA sequence: TGCGCCAGCAGCCAAGACCGGGACACTGGGCGCAATCAGCCCCAGCATTTT. Its protein is CASSQDRDTGRNQPQHF.

The V call is TRBV29-1, the J call TRBJ2-1, with D possibly being TRBD2 (6 bases). The CDR3 length is 13 residues. V was cut by 7 bases and J by 12 bases, with 22 bases left in between. CDR1 and CDR2 from the germline V gene are SQVTM and ANQGSEA. CDR3 nucleotides: TGCAGCGCCGTAGCGGACTCCGTGGGGGGGCAGTTCTTC. This gives the protein CSAVADSVGGQFF.

The V gene is TRBV4-2, the J gene TRBJ2-1, with 9 bases matching TRBD2. The CDR3 is made up of 13 amino acids. The ends lost 6 bases at V and 7 bases at J; junction bases unmatched: 4. Germline V gene sequence: CDR1 LGHNA, CDR2 YNFKEQ. The CDR3 loop is CASRVAGVNEQFF. DNA of the CDR3: TGTGCCAGCAGGGTAGCGGGAGTTAATGAGCAGTTCTTC.

The chain recombines TRBV18 with TRBJ2-3; 9 nucleotides align to TRBD2. The CDR3 loop spans 16 amino acids. Germline V gene data show CDR1 as KGHSH and CDR2 as LQKENI. V lost 6 bases, J lost 3 bases, and 10 bases stayed unmatched. The CDR3 nucleotides read TGTGCCAGCTCCCCTTCGAGGGCGGGAGGGACAGATACGCAGTATTTT. Translated: CASSPSRAGGTDTQYF.

The gene calls are TRBV9 and TRBJ2-1; maybe TRBD2 (6 bases). Germline V gene sequence: CDR1 SGDLS, CDR2 YYNGEE. V dropped 3 bases and J dropped 0 bases, with 10 bases sitting between them. CDR3 length: 15 residues. CDR3 amino acids: CASSADGSSYNEQFF. DNA for the CDR3: TGTGCCAGCAGCGCGGACGGGAGCTCCTACAATGAGCAGTTCTTC.

The rearrangement joins TRBV7-2 to TRBJ1-2; 9 nucleotides agree with TRBD1. The CDR3 consists of 15 residues. V dropped 4 bases and J dropped 6; count of bases not matched to a gene: 9. Germline CDR1 SGHTA, CDR2 FQGNSA. The CDR3 DNA reads as TGTGCCAGCAGCTATGCCGGGACAGGGTTTGATGGCTACACCTTC. It specifies CASSYAGTGFDGYTF.

This clone turned up a few times. V is TRBV2 and J is TRBJ1-6, with 9 bases that match TRBD1. In germline, CDR1 is SNHLY, CDR2 FYNNEI. The CDR3 loop spans 15 amino acids. V lost 4 bases, J lost 7 bases, and 5 bases stayed unmatched. The CDR3 DNA follows: TGTGCCAGCAGTGGGATGGACAGGGGAAATTCACCCCTCCACTTT. Translating it yields CASSGMDRGNSPLHF.

This chain joins TRBV12-5 and TRBJ2-5, with 14 positions matching TRBD2. From germline, CDR1 is LGHNT and CDR2 FRNRAP. Trimming at V came to 5 bases and at J to 2 bases, leaving 10 bases not matched to a gene. The CDR3 is 18 residues long. The CDR3 DNA follows: TGTGCTAGTGGTCCCGGGACTAGCGGGAGCCTTTTACAAGAGACCCAGTACTTC. It is translated as CASGPGTSGSLLQETQYF.